This T cell receptor beta chain came from a study of breast tumors, draining lymph nodes, adjacent tissues. Study-wide results and caveats: Tumor and nontumor repertoires were significantly more similar in luminal-like than in basal-like breast cancer. The data were judged consistent with most tumor T cells coming from lymph node and expanding in tumor.

This clonotype showed up many times. Its antigen is as yet unknown. In TCRdb, the multiplex PCR reads were re-called with MiXCR into one record per CDR3 protein. The data hold roughly 21,000 distinct CDR3 sequences, with approximately 51% observed a single time. The V and J ends lost 1 base and 5 bases respectively, with 11 bases between them. This CDR3 spans 14 amino acids. The gene calls are TRBV12-3 or TRBV12-4 and TRBJ1-1; D is perhaps TRBD1 (5 bases). This clonotype was obtained from a female donor with breast cancer. Some clones in this sample may be carry-over from other donors' samples. Sequenced: breast tumor tissue. The CDR3 sequence is CASSLVQGATEAFF. The CDR3, as DNA: TGTGCCAGCAGTTTAGTCCAGGGAGCAACTGAAGCTTTCTTT.